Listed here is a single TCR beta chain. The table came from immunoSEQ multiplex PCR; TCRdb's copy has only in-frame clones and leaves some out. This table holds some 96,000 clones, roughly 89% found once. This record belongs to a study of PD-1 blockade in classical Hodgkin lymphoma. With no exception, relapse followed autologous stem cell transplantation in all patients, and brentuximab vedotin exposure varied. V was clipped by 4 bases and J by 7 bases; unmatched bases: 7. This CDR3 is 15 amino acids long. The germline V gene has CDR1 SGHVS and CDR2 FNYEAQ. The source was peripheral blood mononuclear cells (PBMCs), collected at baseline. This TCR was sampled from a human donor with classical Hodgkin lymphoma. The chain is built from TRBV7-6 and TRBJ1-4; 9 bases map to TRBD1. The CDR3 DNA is TGTGCCAGCAGCTCTCGGACAGGGGAGGGTGAAAAACTGTTTTTT. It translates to CASSSRTGEGEKLFF. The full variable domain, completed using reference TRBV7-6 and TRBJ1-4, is GAGVSQSPRYKVTKRGQDVALRCDPISGHVSLYWYRQALGQGPEFLTYFNYEAQQDKSGLPNDRFSAERPEGSISTLTIQRTEQRDSAMYRCASSSRTGEGEKLFFGSGTQLSVL.